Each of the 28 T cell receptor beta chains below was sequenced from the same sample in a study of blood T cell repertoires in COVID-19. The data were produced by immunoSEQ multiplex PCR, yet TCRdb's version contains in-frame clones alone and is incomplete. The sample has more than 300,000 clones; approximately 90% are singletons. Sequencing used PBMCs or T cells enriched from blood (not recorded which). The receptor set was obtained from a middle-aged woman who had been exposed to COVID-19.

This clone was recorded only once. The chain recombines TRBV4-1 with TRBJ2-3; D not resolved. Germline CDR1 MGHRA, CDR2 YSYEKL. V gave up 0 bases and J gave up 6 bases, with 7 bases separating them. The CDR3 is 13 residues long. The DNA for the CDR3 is TGCGCCAGCAGCCAAGACCCGAGGGATACGCAGTATTTT. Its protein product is CASSQDPRDTQYF.

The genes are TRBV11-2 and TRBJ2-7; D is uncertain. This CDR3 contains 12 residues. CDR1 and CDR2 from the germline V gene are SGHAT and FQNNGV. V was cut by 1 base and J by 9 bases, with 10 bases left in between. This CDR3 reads CASSLVSDRQYF. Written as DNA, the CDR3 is TGTGCCAGCAGCTTAGTCAGCGACCGGCAGTACTTC.

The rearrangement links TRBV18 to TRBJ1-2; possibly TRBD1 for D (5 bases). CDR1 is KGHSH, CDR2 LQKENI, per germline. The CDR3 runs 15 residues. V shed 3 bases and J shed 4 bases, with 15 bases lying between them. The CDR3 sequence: CASSPVGEGPYGYTF. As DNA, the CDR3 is TGTGCCAGCTCACCCGTCGGGGAGGGGCCCTATGGCTACACCTTC. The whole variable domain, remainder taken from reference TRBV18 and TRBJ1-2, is NAGVMQNPRHLVRRRGQEARLRCSPMKGHSHVYWYRQLPEEGLKFMVYLQKENIIDESGMPKERFSAEFPKEGPSILRIQQVVRGDSAAYFCASSPVGEGPYGYTFGSGTRLTVV.

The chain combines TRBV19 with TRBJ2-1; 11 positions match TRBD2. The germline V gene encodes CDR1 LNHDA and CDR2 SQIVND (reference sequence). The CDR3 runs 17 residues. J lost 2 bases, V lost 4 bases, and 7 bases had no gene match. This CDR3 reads CASSKSLAGVTYNEQFF. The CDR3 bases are TGTGCCAGTAGTAAGTCACTAGCGGGGGTCACCTACAATGAGCAGTTCTTC.

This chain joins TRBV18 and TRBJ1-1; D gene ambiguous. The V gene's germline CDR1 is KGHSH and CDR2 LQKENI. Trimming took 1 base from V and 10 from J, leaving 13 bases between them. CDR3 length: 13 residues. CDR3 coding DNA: TGTGCCAGCTCACCACTCGGGAAGGAGGGAGCTTTCTTT. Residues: CASSPLGKEGAFF.

CDR3 in amino acids: CASSSRTGYEQYF. Here the CDR3 DNA reads TGTGCCAGCAGCTCCAGGACAGGGTACGAGCAGTACTTC. The V and J genes are TRBV11-3 and TRBJ2-7; the match to TRBD1 covers 8 bases. The CDR3 covers 13 residues. Trimming removed 4 bases from V and 4 bases from J; junction bases left unmatched: 3. CDR1 SGHNT and CDR2 YENEEA come from the germline V gene.

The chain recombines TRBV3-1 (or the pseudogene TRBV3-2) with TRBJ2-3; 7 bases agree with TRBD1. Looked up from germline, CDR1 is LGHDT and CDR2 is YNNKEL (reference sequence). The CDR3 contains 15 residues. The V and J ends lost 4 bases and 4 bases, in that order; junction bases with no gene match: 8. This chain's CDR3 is CASSRGPTGADTQYF. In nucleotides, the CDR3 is TGTGCCAGCAGCCGAGGGCCAACAGGGGCAGATACGCAGTATTTT.

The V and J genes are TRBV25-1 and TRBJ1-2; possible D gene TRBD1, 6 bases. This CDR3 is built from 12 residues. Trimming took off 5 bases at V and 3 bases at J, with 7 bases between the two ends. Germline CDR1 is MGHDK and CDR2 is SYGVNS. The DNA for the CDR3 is TGTGCCAGCAGTCGGACAGACTATGGCTACACCTTC. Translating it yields CASSRTDYGYTF.

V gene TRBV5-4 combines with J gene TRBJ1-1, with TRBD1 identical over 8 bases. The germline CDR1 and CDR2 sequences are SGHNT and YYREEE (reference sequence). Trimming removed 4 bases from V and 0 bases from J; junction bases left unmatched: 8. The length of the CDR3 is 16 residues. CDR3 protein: CASSPLRDRLNTEAFF. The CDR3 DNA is TGTGCCAGCAGCCCCCTCAGGGACAGGCTGAACACTGAAGCTTTCTTT.

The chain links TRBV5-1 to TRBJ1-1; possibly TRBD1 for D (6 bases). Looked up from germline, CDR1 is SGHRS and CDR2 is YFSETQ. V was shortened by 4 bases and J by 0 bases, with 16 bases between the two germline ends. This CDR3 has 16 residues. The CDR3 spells CASSPRTAFMNTEAFF. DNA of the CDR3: TGCGCCAGCAGCCCCCGGACAGCTTTTATGAACACTGAAGCTTTCTTT.

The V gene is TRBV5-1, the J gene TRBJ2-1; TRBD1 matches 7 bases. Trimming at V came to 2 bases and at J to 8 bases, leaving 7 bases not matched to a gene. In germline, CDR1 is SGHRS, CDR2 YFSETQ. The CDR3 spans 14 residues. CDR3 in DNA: TGCGCCAGCAGCTTAGACCCGACAGGGTATGAGCAGTTCTTC. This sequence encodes CASSLDPTGYEQFF. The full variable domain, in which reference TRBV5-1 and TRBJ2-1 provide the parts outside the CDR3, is KAGVTQTPRYLIKTRGQQVTLSCSPISGHRSVSWYQQTPGQGLQFLFEYFSETQRNKGNFPGRFSGRQFSNSRSEMNVSTLELGDSALYLCASSLDPTGYEQFFGPGTRLTVL.

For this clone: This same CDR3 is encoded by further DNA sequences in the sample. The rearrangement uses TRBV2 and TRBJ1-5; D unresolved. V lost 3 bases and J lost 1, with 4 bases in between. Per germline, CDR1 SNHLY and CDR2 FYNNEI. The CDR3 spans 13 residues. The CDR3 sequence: CASSDRSNQPQHF. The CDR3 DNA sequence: TGTGCCAGCAGTGACAGGAGCAATCAGCCCCAGCATTTT.

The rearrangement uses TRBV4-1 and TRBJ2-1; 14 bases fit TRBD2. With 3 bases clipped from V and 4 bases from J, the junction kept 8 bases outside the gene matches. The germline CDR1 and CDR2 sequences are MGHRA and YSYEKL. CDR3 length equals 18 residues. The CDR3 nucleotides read TGCGCCAGCAGCCACCCGGGACTAGCGGGAGCGAGGTACAATGAGCAGTTCTTC. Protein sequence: CASSHPGLAGARYNEQFF.

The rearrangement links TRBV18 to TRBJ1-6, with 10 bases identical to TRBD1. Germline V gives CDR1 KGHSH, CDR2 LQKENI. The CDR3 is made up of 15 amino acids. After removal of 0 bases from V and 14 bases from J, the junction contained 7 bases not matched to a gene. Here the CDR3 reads CASSPPGQGDLTLHF. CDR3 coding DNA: TGTGCCAGCTCACCACCCGGACAGGGGGACCTTACCCTCCACTTT.

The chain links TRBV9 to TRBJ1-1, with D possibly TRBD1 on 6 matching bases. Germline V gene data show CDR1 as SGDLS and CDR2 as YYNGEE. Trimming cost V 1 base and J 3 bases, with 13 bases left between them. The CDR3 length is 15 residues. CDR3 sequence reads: CASSVTGLEDTEAFF. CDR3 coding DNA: TGTGCCAGCAGCGTAACAGGGTTAGAGGACACTGAAGCTTTCTTT.

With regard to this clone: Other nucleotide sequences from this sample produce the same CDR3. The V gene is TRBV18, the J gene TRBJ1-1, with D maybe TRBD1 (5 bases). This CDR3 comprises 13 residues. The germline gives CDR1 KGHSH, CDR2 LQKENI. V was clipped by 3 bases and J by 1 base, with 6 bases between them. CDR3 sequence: CASSPGQNTEAFF. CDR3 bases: TGTGCCAGCTCACCTGGACAGAACACTGAAGCTTTCTTT.

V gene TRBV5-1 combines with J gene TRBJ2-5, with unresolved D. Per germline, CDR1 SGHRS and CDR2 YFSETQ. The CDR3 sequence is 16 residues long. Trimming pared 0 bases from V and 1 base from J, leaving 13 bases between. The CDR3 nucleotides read TGCGCCAGCAGCTTGGCCTGGGCTGGCACCCAAGAGACCCAGTACTTC. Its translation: CASSLAWAGTQETQYF.

The CDR3: CASSPRLAGVFYEQFF. The CDR3 coding sequence is TGTGCCAGCAGCCCCCGACTAGCGGGGGTGTTCTATGAGCAGTTCTTC. The chain is built from TRBV11-2 and TRBJ2-1; TRBD2 agrees at 12 bases. CDR1 is SGHAT, CDR2 FQNNGV, per germline. Trimming cost V 5 bases and J 8 bases; bases outside gene matches: 10. CDR3 length equals 16 residues.

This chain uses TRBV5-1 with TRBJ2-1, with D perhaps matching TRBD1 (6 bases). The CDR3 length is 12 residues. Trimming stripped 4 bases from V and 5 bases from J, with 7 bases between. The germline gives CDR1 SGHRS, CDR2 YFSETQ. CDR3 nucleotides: TGCGCCAGCAGCCGGGACAACAATGAGCAGTTCTTC. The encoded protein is CASSRDNNEQFF.

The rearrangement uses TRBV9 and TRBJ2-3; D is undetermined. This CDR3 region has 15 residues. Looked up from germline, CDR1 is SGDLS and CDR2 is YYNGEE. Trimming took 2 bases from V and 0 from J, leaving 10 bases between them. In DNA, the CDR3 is TGTGCCAGCAGCGTTTTTGCACTTAGCACAGATACGCAGTATTTT. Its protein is CASSVFALSTDTQYF. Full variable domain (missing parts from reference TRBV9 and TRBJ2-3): DSGVTQTPKHLITATGQRVTLRCSPRSGDLSVYWYQQSLDQGLQFLIQYYNGEERAKGNILERFSAQQFPDLHSELNLSSLELGDSALYFCASSVFALSTDTQYFGPGTRLTVL.

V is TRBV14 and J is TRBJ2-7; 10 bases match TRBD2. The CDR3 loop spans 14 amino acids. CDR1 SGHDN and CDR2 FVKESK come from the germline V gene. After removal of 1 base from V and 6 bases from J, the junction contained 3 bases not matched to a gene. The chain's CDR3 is CASSQVAGGTEQYF. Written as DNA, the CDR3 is TGTGCCAGCAGCCAAGTAGCGGGGGGCACCGAGCAGTACTTC. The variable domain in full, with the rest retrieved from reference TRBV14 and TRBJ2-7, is EAGVTQFPSHSVIEKGQTVTLRCDPISGHDNLYWYRRVMGKEIKFLLHFVKESKQDESGMPNNRFLAERTGGTYSTLKVQPAELEDSGVYFCASSQVAGGTEQYFGPGTRLTVT.

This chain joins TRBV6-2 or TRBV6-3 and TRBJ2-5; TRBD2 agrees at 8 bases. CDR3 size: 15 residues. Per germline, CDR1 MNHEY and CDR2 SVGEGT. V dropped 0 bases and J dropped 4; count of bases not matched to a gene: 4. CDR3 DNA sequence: TGTGCCAGCAGTTACTCCCTAGCGGGCACAGAGACCCAGTACTTC. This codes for CASSYSLAGTETQYF.

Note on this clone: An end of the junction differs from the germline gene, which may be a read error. The CDR3 DNA reads as TGTGCCAGCAGTACCTGGGGGGTCTTC. Its protein product is CASSTWGVF. J is TRBJ2-1 and V is TRBV2; tentative D call: TRBD2 (6 bases). The germline V gene encodes CDR1 SNHLY and CDR2 FYNNEI. The CDR3 loop spans 9 amino acids.

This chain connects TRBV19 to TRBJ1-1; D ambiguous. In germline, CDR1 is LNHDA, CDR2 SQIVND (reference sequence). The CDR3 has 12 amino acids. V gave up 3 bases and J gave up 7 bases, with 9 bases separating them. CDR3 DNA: TGTGCCAGTAGTATCCCTCCCGGTGAAGCTTTCTTT. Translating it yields CASSIPPGEAFF.

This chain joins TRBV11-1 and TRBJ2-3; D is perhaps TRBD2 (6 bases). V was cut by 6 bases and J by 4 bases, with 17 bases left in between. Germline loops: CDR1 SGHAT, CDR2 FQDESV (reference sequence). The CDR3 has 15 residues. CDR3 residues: CASSSGTGGSDTQYF. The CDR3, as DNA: TGTGCCAGCAGTTCCGGGACCGGGGGATCAGATACGCAGTATTTT.

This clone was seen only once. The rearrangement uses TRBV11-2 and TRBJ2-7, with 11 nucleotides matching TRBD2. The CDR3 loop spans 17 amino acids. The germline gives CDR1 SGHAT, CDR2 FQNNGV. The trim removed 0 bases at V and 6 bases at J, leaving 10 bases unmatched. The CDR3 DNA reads TGTGCCAGCAGCTTAGATAGCTCTCCTAGCGGGGGGCCCGAGCAGTACTTC. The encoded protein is CASSLDSSPSGGPEQYF.

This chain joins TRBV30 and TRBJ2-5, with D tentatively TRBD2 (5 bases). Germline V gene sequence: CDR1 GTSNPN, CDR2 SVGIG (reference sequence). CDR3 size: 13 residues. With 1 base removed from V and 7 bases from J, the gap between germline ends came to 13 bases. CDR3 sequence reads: CAWSGGGGGTQYF. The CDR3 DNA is TGTGCCTGGAGTGGAGGAGGTGGCGGGACCCAGTACTTC.

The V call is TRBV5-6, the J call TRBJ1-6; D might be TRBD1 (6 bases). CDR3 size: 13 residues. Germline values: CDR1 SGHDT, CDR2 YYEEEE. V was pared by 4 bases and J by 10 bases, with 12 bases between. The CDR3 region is CASSQGFSSPLHF. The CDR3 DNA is TGTGCCAGCAGCCAGGGGTTCAGCTCACCCCTCCACTTT.